The T cell receptor (beta chain) under discussion was sequenced for a study of cytomegalovirus exposure and HLA in healthy donors. General observations from the study: A classifier reportedly called cytomegalovirus status with high sensitivity and specificity. The study flagged some 170 TCR beta chains as cytomegalovirus-associated.

Separate from the roughly 670-subject first cohort, the 120-subject validation cohort was the one that the donors belonged to. In the case of this clone: What it recognizes is unknown.

Produced via immunoSEQ multiplex PCR; TCRdb's table is partial and in-frame only. Of 140,000 to 150,000 clones detected, approximately 90% appear once; the ten largest clones hold about 0.65%. Sequencing input: PBMCs. The source is a man between 18 and 35 years old in good health and CMV-seronegative.

The CDR3 DNA reads TGTGCCAGCAGCCGGGAGGTAGGGGAGACCCAGTACTTC. Translating it yields CASSREVGETQYF. The rearrangement joins TRBV7-8 to TRBJ2-5, with TRBD2 matching over 7 bases. J lost 5 bases, V lost 5 bases, and 5 bases had no gene match. Germline V lookup: CDR1 SGHVS, CDR2 FQNEAQ. The CDR3 loop spans 13 amino acids.